A selection of T cell receptor beta chains follows, all from one sample in a study of early T cells in non-severe SARS-CoV-2 infection. MiXCR, applied by TCRdb to the 5' RACE reads, yields one record per CDR3 protein. The table has just under 90,000 distinct CDR3 sequences, 13% to 15% seen once; the top ten hold 6% to 7.5%. The sample consisted of whole blood. All receptors derive from an adult who was a healthcare worker with PCR-confirmed SARS-CoV-2 infection or an uninfected control (not recorded which). Both conserved end residues are part of each CDR3. D genes are given only for firm matches. A clone size is listed for some rows: how often the clone was seen (once, few, many), or a class if it is expanded.

j_call d_call v_call clone_size cdr3_nt cdr3_aa
TRBJ2-7 . TRBV5-4 . TGTGCCAGCAGCTTGGGTCCTAGCAGATACGAGCAGTACTTC CASSLGPSRYEQYF
TRBJ2-7 . TRBV29-1 . TGCAGCGTTCTCCTAACCGCCACAGGGCCCCACGAGCAGTACTTC CSVLLTATGPHEQYF
TRBJ2-3 . TRBV20-1 few TGCAGTGCTAGAGATGGCCGAGCGGTAATGTTACTTAGCACAGATACGCAGTATTTT CSARDGRAVMLLSTDTQYF
TRBJ2-1 TRBD2 TRBV29-1 many TGCAGCGTTAGCGGGAGGTACTACAATGAGCAGTTCTTC CSVSGRYYNEQFF
TRBJ1-1 . TRBV6-5 . TGTGCCAGCGCGGCGGGGGGACGACTAGACACTGAAGCTTTCTTT CASAAGGRLDTEAFF
TRBJ2-7 TRBD1 TRBV24-1 few TGTGCCACCAGTGATTCTGACGCGACAGGGGGCTTTGCGCAGTACTTC CATSDSDATGGFAQYF
TRBJ2-6 TRBD1 TRBV7-7 . TGTGCCAGCAGCGGGACAGGAGGCTCTGGGGCCAACGTCCTGACTTTC CASSGTGGSGANVLTF
TRBJ2-7 . TRBV2 many TGTGCCAGCAGGGGGACACTCCGCTCCTACGAGCAGTACTTC CASRGTLRSYEQYF
TRBJ2-3 . TRBV28 few TGTGCCAGCAGACCCTCCTCCAGGTCAGATACGCAGTATTTT CASRPSSRSDTQYF
TRBJ2-7 . TRBV29-1 few TGCAGCGTAGGCAGCGACCACGAGCAGTACTTC CSVGSDHEQYF
TRBJ2-3 . TRBV28 many TGTGCCAGCATCGTACAGGCGGATACGCAGTATTTT CASIVQADTQYF
TRBJ1-5 . TRBV27 few TGTGCCAGCAGTTCGTATAGCAATCAGCCCCAGCATTTT CASSSYSNQPQHF
TRBJ1-1 TRBD1 TRBV25-1 few TGTGCCAGCAGTGAACAGGGGGGCACTGAAGCTTTCTTT CASSEQGGTEAFF
TRBJ2-5 . TRBV6-2/TRBV6-3 . TGTGCCAGCAGTTACGGGGGCTTAGAGACCCAGTACTTC CASSYGGLETQYF
TRBJ1-1 . TRBV7-9 many TGTGCCAGCAGCCCCTGGGGGGGACAAAACACTGAAGCTTTCTTT CASSPWGGQNTEAFF
TRBJ1-5 . TRBV11-2 many TGTGCCAGCAGCTTAGGAGGGGTCAATCAGCCCCAGCATTTT CASSLGGVNQPQHF
TRBJ2-2 . TRBV24-1 few TGTGCCACACAACAGGGAGGGAACACCGGGGAGCTGTTTTTT CATQQGGNTGELFF
TRBJ1-2 TRBD1 TRBV25-1 many TGTGCCAGCAGTGCTTTACAGGGGTCCTCCTCCTATGGCTACACCTTC CASSALQGSSSYGYTF
TRBJ2-2 TRBD1 TRBV9 . TGTGCCAGCAGCCCCGGGACAGGGGCTACGAACACCGGGGAGCTGTTTTTT CASSPGTGATNTGELFF
TRBJ2-3 . TRBV7-9 few TGTGCCAGCAGCGACGGGGGCAGCACAGATACGCAGTATTTT CASSDGGSTDTQYF
TRBJ2-5 . TRBV15 few TGTGCCACCAGCAGAGCGGGGGAATCAGAGACCCAGTACTTC CATSRAGESETQYF
TRBJ2-7 . TRBV9 . TGTGCCAGCAGCGTAGGAGGGACGGGGTACGAGCAGTACTTC CASSVGGTGYEQYF
TRBJ1-1 . TRBV20-1 . TGCAGTGCTAGATCTAACAGTCGCCTCTTGAACACTGAAGCTTTCTTT CSARSNSRLLNTEAFF
TRBJ1-1 . TRBV7-8 . TGTGCCAGCAGCACTGGGGGGCAGGAAGCTTTCTTT CASSTGGQEAFF
TRBJ2-1 TRBD2 TRBV7-3 few TGTGCCAGCAGCCCTGGGACTAGCGGATTATACAATGAGCAGTTCTTC CASSPGTSGLYNEQFF
TRBJ1-1 . TRBV18 few TGTGCCAGCTCACCCGACAGATACCACATGAACACTGAAGCTTTCTTT CASSPDRYHMNTEAFF
TRBJ2-1 TRBD2 TRBV29-1 many TGCAGCGTTGATGGCGGGAGGTTCCCCTACAATGAGCAGTTCTTC CSVDGGRFPYNEQFF
TRBJ2-2 . TRBV7-9 . TGTGCCAGCAGCCTCTTTGGCAACCCTAACACCGGGGAGCTGTTTTTT CASSLFGNPNTGELFF
TRBJ1-4 . TRBV12-3/TRBV12-4 . TGTGCCAGCAGTTTGTCAGGGGCTAATGAAAAACTGTTTTTT CASSLSGANEKLFF
TRBJ2-1 . TRBV21-1 . TGTGCCAGCAGCAAAATAGATAGGGAGCGGACCACAAGTACAATAGGTGAGCAGTTCTTC CASSKIDRERTTSTIGEQFF
TRBJ1-1 TRBD1 TRBV11-3 . TGTGCCAGCAGCTTAGACGGCAGACAGGGATCCACTGAAGCTTTCTTT CASSLDGRQGSTEAFF
TRBJ2-1 TRBD2 TRBV19 . TGTGCCAGTTCGAGCGGGAGTCGCTACAATGAGCAGTTCTTC CASSSGSRYNEQFF
TRBJ2-2 . TRBV19 few TGTGCCAGTAGTATTAACGGGGAGCTGTTTTTT CASSINGELFF
TRBJ1-3 . TRBV20-1 few TGCAGTGCTACGCCGGGACGCAACTCTGGAAACACCATATATTTT CSATPGRNSGNTIYF
TRBJ2-7 . TRBV5-1 few TGCGCCAGCAGCTTGCAGACCTCATCCTACGAGCAGTACTTC CASSLQTSSYEQYF
TRBJ2-3 . TRBV7-9 . TGTGCCAGCAACGCACCCACAGATACGCAGTATTTT CASNAPTDTQYF
TRBJ1-1 . TRBV2 . TGTGCCGTCCCCGGGACAAGGAACACTGAAGCTTTCTTT CAVPGTRNTEAFF